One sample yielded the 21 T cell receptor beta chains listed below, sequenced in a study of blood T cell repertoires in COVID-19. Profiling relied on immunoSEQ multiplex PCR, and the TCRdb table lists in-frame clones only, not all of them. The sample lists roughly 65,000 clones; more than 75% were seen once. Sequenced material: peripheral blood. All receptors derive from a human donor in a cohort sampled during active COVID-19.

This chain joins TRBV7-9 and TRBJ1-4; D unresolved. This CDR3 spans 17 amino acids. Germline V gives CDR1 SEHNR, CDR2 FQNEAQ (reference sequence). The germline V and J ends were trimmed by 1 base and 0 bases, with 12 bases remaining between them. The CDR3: CASSLVLGFTTNEKLFF. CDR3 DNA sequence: TGTGCCAGCAGCTTAGTCCTCGGTTTTACAACTAATGAAAAACTGTTTTTT.

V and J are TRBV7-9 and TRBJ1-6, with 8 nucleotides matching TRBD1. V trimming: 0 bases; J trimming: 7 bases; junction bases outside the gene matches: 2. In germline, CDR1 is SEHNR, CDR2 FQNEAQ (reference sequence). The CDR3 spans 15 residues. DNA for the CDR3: TGTGCCAGCAGCTTAGCGGACAGGGAGAATTCACCCCTCCACTTT. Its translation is CASSLADRENSPLHF.

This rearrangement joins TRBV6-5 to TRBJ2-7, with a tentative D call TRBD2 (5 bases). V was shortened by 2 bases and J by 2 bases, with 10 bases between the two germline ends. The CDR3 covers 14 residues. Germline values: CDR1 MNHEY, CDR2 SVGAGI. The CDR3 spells CASSYRDGAYEQYF. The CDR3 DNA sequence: TGTGCCAGCAGTTACCGCGACGGGGCCTACGAGCAGTACTTC.

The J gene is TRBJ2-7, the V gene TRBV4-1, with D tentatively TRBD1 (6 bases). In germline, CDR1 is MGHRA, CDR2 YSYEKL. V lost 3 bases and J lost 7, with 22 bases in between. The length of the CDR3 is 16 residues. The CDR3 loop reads CASSHQRRGGEGEQYF. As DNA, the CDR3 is TGCGCCAGCAGCCACCAAAGAAGAGGGGGAGAGGGGGAGCAGTACTTC.

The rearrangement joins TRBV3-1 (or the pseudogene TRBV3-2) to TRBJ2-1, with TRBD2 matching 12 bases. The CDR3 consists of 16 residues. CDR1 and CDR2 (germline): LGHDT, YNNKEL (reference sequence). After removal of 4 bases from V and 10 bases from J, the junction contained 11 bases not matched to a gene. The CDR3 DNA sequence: TGTGCCAGCAGCCTAGGACTAGCGGGGTCCGGGGGGGAGCAGTTCTTC. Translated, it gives CASSLGLAGSGGEQFF.

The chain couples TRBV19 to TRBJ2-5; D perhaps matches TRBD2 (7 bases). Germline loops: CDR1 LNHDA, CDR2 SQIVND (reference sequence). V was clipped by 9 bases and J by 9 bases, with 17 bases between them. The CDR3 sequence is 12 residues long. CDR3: CASGGTTQAQYF. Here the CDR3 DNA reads TGTGCCAGCGGGGGGACAACTCAGGCCCAGTACTTC.

The CDR3 DNA sequence: TGTGCTAGTGGTTTGGTCGGGGTCATAGCTAATGAAAAACTGTTTTTT. This encodes CASGLVGVIANEKLFF. This chain links TRBV12-5 with TRBJ1-4; D is unclear. Germline V gene lookup returns CDR1 LGHNT and CDR2 FRNRAP. The CDR3 is made up of 16 amino acids. V was pared by 0 bases and J by 3 bases, with 11 bases between.

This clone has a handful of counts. CDR3 in DNA: TGCGCCAGCAGTAGACAGGGGGAGGACGAGCAGTACTTC. Its protein product is CASSRQGEDEQYF. The chain joins TRBV5-1 to TRBJ2-7; 9 bases line up with TRBD1. The V gene's germline CDR1 is SGHRS and CDR2 YFSETQ. This CDR3 has 13 amino acids. The J segment lost 5 bases and the V segment lost 5 bases, leaving 5 bases of the junction unmatched.

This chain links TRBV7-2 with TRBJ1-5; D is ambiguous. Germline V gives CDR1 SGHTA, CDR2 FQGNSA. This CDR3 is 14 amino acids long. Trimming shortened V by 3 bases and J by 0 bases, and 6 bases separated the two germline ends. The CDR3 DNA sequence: TGTGCCAGCAGCTTGACAAATAGCAATCAGCCCCAGCATTTT. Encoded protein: CASSLTNSNQPQHF.

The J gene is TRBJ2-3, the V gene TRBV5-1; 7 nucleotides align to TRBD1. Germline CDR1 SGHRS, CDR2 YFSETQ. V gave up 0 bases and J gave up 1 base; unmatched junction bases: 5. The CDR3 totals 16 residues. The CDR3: CASSLAGGVGTDTQYF. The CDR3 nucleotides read TGCGCCAGCAGCTTGGCAGGGGGTGTCGGCACAGATACGCAGTATTTT.

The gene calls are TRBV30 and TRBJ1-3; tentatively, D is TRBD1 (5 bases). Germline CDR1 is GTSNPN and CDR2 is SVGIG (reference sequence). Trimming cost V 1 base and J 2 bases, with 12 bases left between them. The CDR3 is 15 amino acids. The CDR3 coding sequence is TGTGCCTGGAGTGCCTTGGGACTCCCTGGAAACACCATATATTTT. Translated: CAWSALGLPGNTIYF.

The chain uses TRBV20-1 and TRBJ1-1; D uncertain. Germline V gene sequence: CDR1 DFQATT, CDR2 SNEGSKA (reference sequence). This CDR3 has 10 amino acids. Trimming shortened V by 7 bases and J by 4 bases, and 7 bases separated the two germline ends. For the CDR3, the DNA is TGCAGTGTTTTGAGCACTGAAGCTTTCTTT. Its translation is CSVLSTEAFF.

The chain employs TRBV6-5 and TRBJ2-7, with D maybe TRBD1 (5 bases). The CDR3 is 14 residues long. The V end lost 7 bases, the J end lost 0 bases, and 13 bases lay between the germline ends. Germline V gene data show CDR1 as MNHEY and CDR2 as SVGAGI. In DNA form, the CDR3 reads TGTGCCAGCACCAAGGGGCCCAGCTCCTACGAGCAGTACTTC. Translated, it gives CASTKGPSSYEQYF.

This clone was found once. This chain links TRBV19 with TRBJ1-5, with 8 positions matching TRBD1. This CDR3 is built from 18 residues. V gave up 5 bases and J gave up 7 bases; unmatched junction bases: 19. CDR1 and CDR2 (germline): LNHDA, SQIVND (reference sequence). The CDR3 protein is CASSPIGIGQGVGQPQHF. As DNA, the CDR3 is TGTGCCAGTAGTCCTATTGGTATTGGACAGGGTGTTGGCCAGCCCCAGCATTTT.

The CDR3 sequence is CASSPSTGVDQPQHF. The CDR3 bases are TGTGCCAGCAGCCCATCGACAGGGGTGGATCAGCCCCAGCATTTT. This chain joins TRBV9 and TRBJ1-5, with 8 bases fitting TRBD1. The length of the CDR3 is 15 residues. V was pared by 4 bases and J by 5 bases, with 8 bases of the junction left unmatched. Per germline, CDR1 SGDLS and CDR2 YYNGEE.

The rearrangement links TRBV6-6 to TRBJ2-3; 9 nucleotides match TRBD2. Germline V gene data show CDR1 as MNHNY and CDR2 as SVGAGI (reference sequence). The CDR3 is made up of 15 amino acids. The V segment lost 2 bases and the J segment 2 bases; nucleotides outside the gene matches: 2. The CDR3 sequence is CASSYPSGATDTQYF. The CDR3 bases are TGTGCCAGCAGTTACCCTAGCGGGGCCACAGATACGCAGTATTTT.

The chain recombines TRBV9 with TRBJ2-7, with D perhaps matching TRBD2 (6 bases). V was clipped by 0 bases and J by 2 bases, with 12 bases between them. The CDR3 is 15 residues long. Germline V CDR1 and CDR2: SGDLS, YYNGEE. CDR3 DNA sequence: TGTGCCAGCAGCGTAGGCGGAGGAGGGGCCTACGAGCAGTACTTC. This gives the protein CASSVGGGGAYEQYF.

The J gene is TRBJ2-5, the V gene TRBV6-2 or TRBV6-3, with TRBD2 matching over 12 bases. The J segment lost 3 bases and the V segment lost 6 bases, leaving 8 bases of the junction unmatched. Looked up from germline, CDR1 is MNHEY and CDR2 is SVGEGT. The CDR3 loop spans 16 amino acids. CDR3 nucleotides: TGTGCCAGCAGCGCCCTAGCGGGAGGGCCGGAAGAGACCCAGTACTTC. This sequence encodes CASSALAGGPEETQYF.

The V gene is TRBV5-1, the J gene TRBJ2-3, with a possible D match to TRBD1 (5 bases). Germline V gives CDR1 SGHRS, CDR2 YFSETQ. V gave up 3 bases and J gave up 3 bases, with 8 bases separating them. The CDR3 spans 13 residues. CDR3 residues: CASSSTGTDTQYF. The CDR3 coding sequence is TGCGCCAGCAGCTCCACAGGAACAGATACGCAGTATTTT.

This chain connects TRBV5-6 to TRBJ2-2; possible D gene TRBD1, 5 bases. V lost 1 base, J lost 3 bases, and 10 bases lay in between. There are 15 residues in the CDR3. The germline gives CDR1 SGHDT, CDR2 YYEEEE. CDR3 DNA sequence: TGTGCCAGCAGCTTGTGGGGCCAGGACACCGGGGAGCTGTTTTTT. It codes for CASSLWGQDTGELFF.

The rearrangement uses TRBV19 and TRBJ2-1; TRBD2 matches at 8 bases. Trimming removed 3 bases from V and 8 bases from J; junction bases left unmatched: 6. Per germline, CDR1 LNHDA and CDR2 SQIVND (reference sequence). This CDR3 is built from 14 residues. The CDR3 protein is CASSMSGGKDEQFF. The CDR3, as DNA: TGTGCCAGTAGTATGTCGGGAGGGAAGGATGAGCAGTTCTTC. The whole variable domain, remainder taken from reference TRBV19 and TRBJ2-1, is DGGITQSPKYLFRKEGQNVTLSCEQNLNHDAMYWYRQDPGQGLRLIYYSQIVNDFQKGDIAEGYSVSREKKESFPLTVTSAQKNPTAFYLCASSMSGGKDEQFFGPGTRLTVL.